The clone carrying this TCR beta chain was recorded once. This record comes from a study of T cell responses to AZD1222 COVID-19 vaccine. The CDR3 sequence is 11 residues long. V lost 5 bases and J 10 bases, leaving 14 bases between the germline ends. Germline V gene sequence: CDR1 DFQATT, CDR2 SNEGSKA (reference sequence). Assay: immunoSEQ multiplex PCR; the TCRdb copy retains only in-frame clones and omits some. The top ten hold roughly 7.5% of the sample, which has about 140,000 clones, about 89% seen once. The source material was peripheral blood, sampled 28 days after the second dose of the MenACWY control vaccine. The chain is built from TRBV20-1 and TRBJ1-1, with D perhaps matching TRBD1 (6 bases). The clonotype originates from an adult who received the MenACWY meningococcal vaccine as a control. CDR3 nucleotides: TGCAGTGCTCCGGGGGGCCGGGGAGCTTTCTTT. It yields the protein CSAPGGRGAFF.